Presented here are 29 T cell receptor beta chains from one specimen sequenced in a study of blood T cell repertoires in COVID-19. Sequencing was performed with immunoSEQ multiplex PCR; in TCRdb, only in-frame clones are kept and a portion is missing. The data contain 230,000 or so clones, around 90% of them singletons. The specimen was peripheral blood. The receptors originated from a woman aged 60-75 years with COVID-19, enrolled during active disease.

The chain uses TRBV10-3 and TRBJ1-1; TRBD1 matches at 8 bases. Germline V lookup: CDR1 ENHRY, CDR2 SYGVKD. Trimming took 6 bases from V and 6 from J; bases not matched to a gene: 9. This CDR3 contains 14 residues. The CDR3 DNA reads TGTGCCATCAGCATGGACAGGGTGGGGGCTGAAGCTTTCTTT. It encodes CAISMDRVGAEAFF.

The V gene is TRBV10-3, the J gene TRBJ2-7; D may be TRBD1 (6 bases). Germline CDR1 is ENHRY and CDR2 is SYGVKD. The V gene lost 9 bases and the J gene lost 1 base, with 13 bases spanning the gap. The CDR3 consists of 13 residues. DNA of the CDR3: TGTGCCATAGGGACATCCGGTTCCTACGAGCAGTACTTC. As protein: CAIGTSGSYEQYF.

About this clone: This same CDR3 is encoded by further DNA sequences in the sample. The chain is built from TRBV6-4 and TRBJ2-3, with D perhaps matching TRBD2 (5 bases). V lost 0 bases and J 1 base, leaving 8 bases between the germline ends. The CDR3 runs to 15 residues. From germline, CDR1 is MRHNA and CDR2 SNTAGT. The CDR3 region has the DNA TGTGCCAGCAGTGACTCGAGCGGAGGCACAGATACGCAGTATTTT. It translates to CASSDSSGGTDTQYF.

V is TRBV9 and J is TRBJ2-1, with 8 nucleotides matching TRBD2. Per germline, CDR1 SGDLS and CDR2 YYNGEE. There are 15 residues in the CDR3. V shed 0 bases and J 2 bases; nucleotides not matched to a gene: 1. CDR3 bases: TGTGCCAGCAGCGTAGACGGGGGGGCCTACAATGAGCAGTTCTTC. It yields the protein CASSVDGGAYNEQFF.

The J gene is TRBJ2-1, the V gene TRBV7-6; TRBD1 aligns across 8 bases. CDR1 is SGHVS, CDR2 FNYEAQ, per germline. The CDR3 covers 14 residues. V gave up 1 base and J gave up 7 bases; unmatched junction bases: 3. The CDR3 nucleotides read TGTGCCAGCAGCTTAGGGGGACAGGTGAATGAGCAGTTCTTC. It translates to CASSLGGQVNEQFF.

The chain joins TRBV9 to TRBJ1-3; D gene uncertain. The CDR3 is 14 amino acids. The V gene lost 1 base and the J gene lost 1 base, with 6 bases spanning the gap. Looked up from germline, CDR1 is SGDLS and CDR2 is YYNGEE. CDR3 sequence: CASSVRESGNTIYF. The CDR3 bases are TGTGCCAGCAGCGTACGGGAGTCTGGAAACACCATATATTTT.

The rearrangement joins TRBV7-3 to TRBJ2-1; D is undetermined. In germline, CDR1 is SGHTA, CDR2 FQGTGA. V was cut by 2 bases and J by 0 bases, with 11 bases left in between. This CDR3 is built from 16 residues. CDR3 nucleotide sequence: TGTGCCAGCAGCTTACGGGTAAGCGACTCCTACAATGAGCAGTTCTTC. This codes for CASSLRVSDSYNEQFF.

V and J are TRBV12-5 and TRBJ2-1, with 8 bases that match TRBD2. J gave up 13 bases and V 5 bases, and 10 bases lay outside the gene matches. This CDR3 has 13 amino acids. The germline gives CDR1 LGHNT, CDR2 FRNRAP. CDR3 region: CASGLGAGGGQFF. The CDR3, as DNA: TGTGCTAGTGGTCTGGGCGCGGGGGGCGGACAGTTCTTC.

The J gene is TRBJ2-5, the V gene TRBV21-1; the table names TRBD1, a call not compared with the DNA. TRBV21-1 is given as a pseudogene. CDR3 length: 17 residues. The CDR3 loop reads CASSKGTGGKRIETQYF. CDR3 nucleotide sequence: TGTGCCAGCAGCAAAGGGACAGGGGGCAAACGTATCGAGACCCAGTACTTC.

The V call is TRBV7-9, the J call TRBJ1-6, with 8 bases matching TRBD1. Germline V gene data show CDR1 as SEHNR and CDR2 as FQNEAQ (reference sequence). J gave up 7 bases and V 5 bases, and 7 bases lay outside the gene matches. The CDR3 length is 15 residues. This CDR3 is CASSPTGTGNSPLHF. The CDR3, as DNA: TGTGCCAGCAGCCCTACCGGGACAGGAAATTCACCCCTCCACTTT.

V and J are TRBV15 and TRBJ2-1; 9 bases match TRBD1. Germline CDR1 is LNHNV and CDR2 is YYDKDF (reference sequence). The CDR3 has 20 amino acids. Trimming took 1 base from V and 2 from J; bases not matched to a gene: 15. CDR3 amino acids: CATSRGTGQGALAAYNEQFF. CDR3 DNA sequence: TGTGCCACCAGCAGAGGGACGGGACAGGGTGCACTAGCAGCCTACAATGAGCAGTTCTTC. The full variable domain, its missing parts supplied by reference TRBV15 and TRBJ2-1, is DAMVIQNPRYQVTQFGKPVTLSCSQTLNHNVMYWYQQKSSQAPKLLFHYYDKDFNNEADTPDNFQSRRPNTSFCFLDIRSPGLGDTAMYLCATSRGTGQGALAAYNEQFFGPGTRLTVL.

CDR3 DNA: TGTGCCAGCAGCGAACAGGGGGGTAATGGCTACACCTTC. Protein sequence: CASSEQGGNGYTF. The V and J genes are TRBV7-2 and TRBJ1-2, with 8 bases matching TRBD1. This CDR3 has 13 residues. J gave up 6 bases and V 5 bases, and 5 bases lay outside the gene matches. The germline V gene has CDR1 SGHTA and CDR2 FQGNSA.

This clone was observed a few times. The genes are TRBV4-2 and TRBJ2-3; TRBD2 agrees at 7 bases. In germline, CDR1 is LGHNA, CDR2 YNFKEQ. The CDR3 sequence is 15 residues long. V dropped 4 bases and J dropped 1; count of bases not matched to a gene: 5. The chain's CDR3 is CASSPVAGGTDTQYF. CDR3 nucleotide sequence: TGTGCCAGCAGCCCGGTGGCGGGGGGCACAGATACGCAGTATTTT.

The chain carries TRBV12-1 and TRBJ2-5; the table gives TRBD1 as D, unverified against the DNA. TRBV12-1 is an annotated pseudogene. This CDR3 has 16 residues. This chain's CDR3 is CASSFVRLTGVETQYF. For the CDR3, the DNA is TGTGCCAGCAGCTTTGTCAGGCTGACAGGGGTGGAGACCCAGTACTTC.

The chain couples TRBV5-1 to TRBJ2-1, with TRBD2 matching over 10 bases. The germline V gene encodes CDR1 SGHRS and CDR2 YFSETQ. The V and J ends lost 3 bases and 0 bases, in that order; junction bases with no gene match: 3. The CDR3 is 16 amino acids. The CDR3 reads CASSSTSGDSYNEQFF. CDR3 nucleotide sequence: TGCGCCAGCAGCTCCACTAGCGGGGACTCCTACAATGAGCAGTTCTTC.

The rearrangement links TRBV2 to TRBJ1-1; TRBD1 agrees at 7 bases. In germline, CDR1 is SNHLY, CDR2 FYNNEI. The CDR3 runs to 12 residues. Unmatched junction bases numbered 3, after V lost 7 bases and J lost 4 bases. For the CDR3, the DNA is TGTGCCAGCACGAGGGGGCCCACTGAAGCTTTCTTT. Amino acid sequence: CASTRGPTEAFF.

J is TRBJ1-4 and V is TRBV7-2, with 7 positions matching TRBD1. The CDR3 is made up of 14 amino acids. Germline trimming cut 5 bases from V and 7 bases from J; bases unmatched to any gene: 7. Germline CDR1 and CDR2: SGHTA and FQGNSA. CDR3 amino acids: CASSRDSQGEKLFF. In DNA form, the CDR3 reads TGTGCCAGCAGCCGGGACAGCCAGGGTGAAAAACTGTTTTTT.

The chain combines TRBV9 with TRBJ1-6; maybe TRBD1 (6 bases). The CDR3 has 15 amino acids. Germline CDR1 reads SGDLS; CDR2 reads YYNGEE. The V gene lost 5 bases and the J gene lost 6 bases, with 15 bases spanning the gap. The CDR3 DNA reads as TGTGCCAGCAGTAACGATTACAGGGTTAATTCACCCCTCCACTTT. Translation: CASSNDYRVNSPLHF.

The V call is TRBV5-4, the J call TRBJ1-6; D is perhaps TRBD1 (6 bases). V was pared by 4 bases and J by 8 bases, with 22 bases between. Per the germline V gene, CDR1 is SGHNT and CDR2 is YYREEE (reference sequence). The CDR3 has 17 residues. CDR3 nucleotides: TGTGCCAGCAGCCCAGGAGGGGGGAGGGACCTGGATTCACCCCTCCACTTT. Its protein is CASSPGGGRDLDSPLHF.

The chain links TRBV7-9 to TRBJ2-1, with a tentative D call TRBD1 (5 bases). V was pared by 5 bases and J by 8 bases, with 13 bases between. The CDR3 has 13 amino acids. Per the germline V gene, CDR1 is SEHNR and CDR2 is FQNEAQ (reference sequence). The CDR3 sequence: CASSLVRVDEQFF. In DNA, the CDR3 is TGTGCCAGCAGCCTCGTCAGGGTGGATGAGCAGTTCTTC.

The chain employs TRBV5-1 and TRBJ2-1, with D possibly being TRBD1 (5 bases). Germline V gene data show CDR1 as SGHRS and CDR2 as YFSETQ. The germline V and J ends were trimmed by 3 bases and 0 bases, with 13 bases remaining between them. The CDR3 contains 16 residues. Here the CDR3 reads CASSWGRGGSYNEQFF. CDR3 DNA: TGCGCCAGCAGCTGGGGAAGGGGCGGCTCCTACAATGAGCAGTTCTTC.

Note on this clone: Other nucleotide sequences in the sample specify the same CDR3. The chain joins TRBV12-3 or TRBV12-4 to TRBJ1-5; D unclear. This CDR3 is built from 13 residues. Trimming took off 3 bases at V and 2 bases at J, with 5 bases between the two ends. The CDR3 loop reads CASSFSGNQPQHF. CDR3 sequence (DNA): TGTGCCAGCAGTTTCAGTGGCAATCAGCCCCAGCATTTT.

The V gene is TRBV6-5, the J gene TRBJ1-3, with 7 bases lining up with TRBD1. Germline CDR1 is MNHEY and CDR2 is SVGAGI. The CDR3 length is 16 residues. V dropped 0 bases and J dropped 2; count of bases not matched to a gene: 4. This chain's CDR3 is CASSYSSTGAGNTIYF. CDR3 nucleotides: TGTGCCAGCAGTTACTCGAGCACAGGGGCTGGAAACACCATATATTTT.

There are a few counts of this clone. This chain joins TRBV6-5 and TRBJ1-1, with D perhaps TRBD1 (5 bases). Per germline, CDR1 MNHEY and CDR2 SVGAGI. The CDR3 loop spans 13 amino acids. Trimming pared 7 bases from V and 1 base from J, leaving 10 bases between. As DNA, the CDR3 is TGTGCCAGCATCCCGACAGCGAACACTGAAGCTTTCTTT. As protein: CASIPTANTEAFF.

The V call is TRBV19, the J call TRBJ1-1; the D is unclear. The V end lost 4 bases, the J end lost 5 bases, and 11 bases lay between the germline ends. CDR1 is LNHDA, CDR2 SQIVND, per germline (reference sequence). CDR3 length: 13 amino acids. The CDR3 bases are TGTGCCAGTAGTAAACAAAGAATGACTGAAGCTTTCTTT. Protein: CASSKQRMTEAFF.

In DNA form, the CDR3 reads TGTGCCACCAGTGAAAAACGGACAGGAGGCGGTGAGCAGTTCTTC. Protein sequence: CATSEKRTGGGEQFF. The chain recombines TRBV24-1 with TRBJ2-1; 7 nucleotides line up with TRBD1. Germline assignment: CDR1 KGHDR and CDR2 SFDVKD. Trimming took 4 bases from V and 9 from J; bases not matched to a gene: 11. This CDR3 is 15 amino acids long.

The rearrangement joins TRBV5-1 to TRBJ2-2; 8 bases line up with TRBD1. The CDR3 loop spans 17 amino acids. CDR1 SGHRS and CDR2 YFSETQ come from the germline V gene. The V gene end was trimmed by 7 bases and the J gene end by 1 base; junction bases not matched to a gene: 12. The CDR3 sequence is CASSNGQGSWNTGELFF. The CDR3, as DNA: TGCGCCAGCTCAAACGGACAGGGCTCGTGGAACACCGGGGAGCTGTTTTTT.

J is TRBJ2-3 and V is TRBV18; 9 bases map to TRBD1. V lost 3 bases and J lost 7; bases outside the gene matches: 8. Germline V gene data show CDR1 as KGHSH and CDR2 as LQKENI. The CDR3 extends over 15 amino acids. This CDR3 reads CASSPQRGTGNTQYF. CDR3 nucleotide sequence: TGTGCCAGCTCACCTCAAAGGGGGACAGGGAATACGCAGTATTTT.

This clone was found many times. V usage is TRBV2 and J usage is TRBJ1-6, with D hard to call. The germline V gene encodes CDR1 SNHLY and CDR2 FYNNEI. V lost 7 bases, J lost 4 bases, and 8 bases lay in between. The length of the CDR3 is 13 residues. The CDR3 nucleotides are TGTGCCAGCAACGGAGAATATAATTCACCCCTCCACTTT. Translating gives CASNGEYNSPLHF.